The clone carrying this TCR beta chain was detected only a few times. The data are from a study of T cell changes during pregnancy in multiple sclerosis. Looked up from germline, CDR1 is SEHNR and CDR2 is FQNEAQ (reference sequence). Trimming shortened V by 8 bases and J by 0 bases, and 14 bases separated the two germline ends. CDR3 length equals 16 residues. The method was immunoSEQ multiplex PCR; TCRdb's version includes in-frame clones alone and lacks a portion of them. Counted here are about 100,000 clones, less than 95% occurring once; the ten biggest clones make up just under 0.8%. The rearrangement uses TRBV7-9 and TRBJ1-6; D is unresolved. The receptor was isolated from a female donor in good health, enrolled as a control in a pregnancy study. The source material was peripheral blood, sampled in the third trimester of pregnancy. The CDR3: CASVVGSSSYNSPLHF. For the CDR3, the DNA is TGTGCCAGCGTGGTGGGCAGCAGCTCCTATAATTCACCCCTCCACTTT. The full variable domain, in which reference TRBV7-9 and TRBJ1-6 provide the parts outside the CDR3, is DTGVSQNPRHKITKRGQNVTFRCDPISEHNRLYWYRQTLGQGPEFLTYFQNEAQLEKSRLLSDRFSAERPKGSFSTLEIQRTEQGDSAMYLCASVVGSSSYNSPLHFGNGTRLTVT.